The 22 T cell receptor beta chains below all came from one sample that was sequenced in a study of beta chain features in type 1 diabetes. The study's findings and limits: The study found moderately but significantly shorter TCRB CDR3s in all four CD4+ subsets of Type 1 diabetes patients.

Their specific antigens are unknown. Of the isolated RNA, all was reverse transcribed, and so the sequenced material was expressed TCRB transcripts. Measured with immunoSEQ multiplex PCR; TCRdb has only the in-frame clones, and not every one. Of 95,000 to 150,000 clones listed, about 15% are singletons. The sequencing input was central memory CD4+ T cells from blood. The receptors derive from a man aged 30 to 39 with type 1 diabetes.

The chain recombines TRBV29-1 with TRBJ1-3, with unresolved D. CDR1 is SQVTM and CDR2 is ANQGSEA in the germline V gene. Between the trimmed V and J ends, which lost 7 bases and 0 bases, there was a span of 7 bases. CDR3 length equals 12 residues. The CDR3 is CSAHSSGNTIYF. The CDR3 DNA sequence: TGCAGCGCCCACAGCTCTGGAAACACCATATATTTT.

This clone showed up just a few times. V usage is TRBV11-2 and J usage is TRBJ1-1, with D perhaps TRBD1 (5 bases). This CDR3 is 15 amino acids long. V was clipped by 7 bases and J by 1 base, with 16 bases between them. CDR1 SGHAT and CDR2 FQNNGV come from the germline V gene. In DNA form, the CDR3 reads TGTGCCAGCACCCCGGCAGGGACCAGGAACACTGAAGCTTTCTTT. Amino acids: CASTPAGTRNTEAFF.

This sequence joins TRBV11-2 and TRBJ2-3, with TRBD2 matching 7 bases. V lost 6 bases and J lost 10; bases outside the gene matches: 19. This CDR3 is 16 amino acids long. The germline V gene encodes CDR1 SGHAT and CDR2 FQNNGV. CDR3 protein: CASSPPGGRSPLAQYF. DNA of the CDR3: TGTGCCAGCAGTCCCCCGGGGGGTCGTAGCCCTCTTGCGCAGTATTTT. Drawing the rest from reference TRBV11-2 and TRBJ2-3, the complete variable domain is EAGVAQSPRYKIIEKRQSVAFWCNPISGHATLYWYQQILGQGPKLLIQFQNNGVVDDSQLPKDRFSAERLKGVDSTLKIQPAKLEDSAVYLCASSPPGGRSPLAQYFGPGTRLTVL.

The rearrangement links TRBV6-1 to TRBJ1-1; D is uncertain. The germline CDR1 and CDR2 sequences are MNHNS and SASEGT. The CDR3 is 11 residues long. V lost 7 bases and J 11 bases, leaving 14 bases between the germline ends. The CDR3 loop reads CASTYTSRAFF. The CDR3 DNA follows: TGTGCCAGCACGTACACATCCCGCGCTTTCTTT.

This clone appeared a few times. The CDR3 loop reads CASSRGGFSGSTDTQYF. The DNA for the CDR3 is TGCGCCAGCAGCCGAGGAGGGTTTAGCGGAAGCACAGATACGCAGTATTTT. The V gene is TRBV4-3, the J gene TRBJ2-3, with D possibly TRBD2 on 6 matching bases. CDR3 length: 17 amino acids. Trimming removed 4 bases at V and 0 bases at J, with 17 bases between. CDR1 and CDR2 (germline): LGHNA, YSLEER.

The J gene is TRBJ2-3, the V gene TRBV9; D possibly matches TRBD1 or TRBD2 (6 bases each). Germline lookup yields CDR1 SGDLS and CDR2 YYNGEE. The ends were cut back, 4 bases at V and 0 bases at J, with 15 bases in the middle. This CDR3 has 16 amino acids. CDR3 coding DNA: TGTGCCAGCAGCCCGTTTAAGGGGGGTAGCACAGATACGCAGTATTTT. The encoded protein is CASSPFKGGSTDTQYF. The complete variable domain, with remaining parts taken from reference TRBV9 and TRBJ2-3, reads DSGVTQTPKHLITATGQRVTLRCSPRSGDLSVYWYQQSLDQGLQFLIQYYNGEERAKGNILERFSAQQFPDLHSELNLSSLELGDSALYFCASSPFKGGSTDTQYFGPGTRLTVL.

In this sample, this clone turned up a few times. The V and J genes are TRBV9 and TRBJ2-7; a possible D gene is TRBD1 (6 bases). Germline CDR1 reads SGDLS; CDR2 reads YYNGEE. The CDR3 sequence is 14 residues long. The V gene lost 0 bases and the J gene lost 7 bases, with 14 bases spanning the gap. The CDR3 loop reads CASSVDWGQDEQYF. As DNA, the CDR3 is TGTGCCAGCAGCGTAGATTGGGGGCAGGATGAGCAGTACTTC.

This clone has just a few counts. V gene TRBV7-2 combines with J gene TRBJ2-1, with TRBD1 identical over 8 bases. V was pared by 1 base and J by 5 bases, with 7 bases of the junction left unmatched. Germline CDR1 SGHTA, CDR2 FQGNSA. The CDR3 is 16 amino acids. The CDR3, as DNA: TGTGCCAGCAGCTTAGTTCAGGGGGCGGGCAACAATGAGCAGTTCTTC. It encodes CASSLVQGAGNNEQFF. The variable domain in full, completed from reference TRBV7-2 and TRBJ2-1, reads GAGVSQSPSNKVTEKGKDVELRCDPISGHTALYWYRQSLGQGLEFLIYFQGNSAPDKSGLPSDRFSAERTGGSVSTLTIQRTQQEDSAVYLCASSLVQGAGNNEQFFGPGTRLTVL.

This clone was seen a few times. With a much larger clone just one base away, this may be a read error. The CDR3 sequence: CASAPRDEGTDTQYF. DNA for the CDR3: TGTGCCAGCGCACCACGGGATGAGGGGACAGATACGCAGTATTTT. The rearrangement joins TRBV18 to TRBJ2-3; possibly TRBD1 or TRBD2 for D (5 bases each). Germline V lookup: CDR1 KGHSH, CDR2 LQKENI. The CDR3 runs 15 residues.

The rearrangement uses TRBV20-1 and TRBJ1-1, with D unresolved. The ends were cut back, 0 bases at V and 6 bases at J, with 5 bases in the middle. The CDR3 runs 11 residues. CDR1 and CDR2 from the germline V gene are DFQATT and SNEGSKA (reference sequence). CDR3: CSAREYAEAFF. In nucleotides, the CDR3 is TGCAGTGCTAGAGAATACGCTGAAGCTTTCTTT.

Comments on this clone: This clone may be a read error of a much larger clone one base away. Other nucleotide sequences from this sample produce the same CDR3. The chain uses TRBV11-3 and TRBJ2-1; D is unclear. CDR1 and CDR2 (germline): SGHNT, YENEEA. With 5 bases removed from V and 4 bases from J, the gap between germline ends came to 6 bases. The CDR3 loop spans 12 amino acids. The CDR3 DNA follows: TGTGCCAGCAGCCTATCTTACAATGAGCAGTTCTTC. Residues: CASSLSYNEQFF.

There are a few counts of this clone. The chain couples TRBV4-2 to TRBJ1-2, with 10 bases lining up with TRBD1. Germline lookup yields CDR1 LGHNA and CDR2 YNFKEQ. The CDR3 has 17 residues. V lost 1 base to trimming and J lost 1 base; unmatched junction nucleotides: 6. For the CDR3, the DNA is TGTGCCAGCAGCCAAGGGACGGGACAGGGGTTTAACTATGGCTACACCTTC. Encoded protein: CASSQGTGQGFNYGYTF.

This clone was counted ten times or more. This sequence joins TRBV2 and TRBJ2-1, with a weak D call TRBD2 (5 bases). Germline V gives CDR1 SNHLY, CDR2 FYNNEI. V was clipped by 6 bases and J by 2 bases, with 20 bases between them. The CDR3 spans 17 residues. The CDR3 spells CASSPPGYSGPYNEQFF. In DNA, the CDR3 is TGTGCCAGCAGCCCTCCCGGGTACAGCGGCCCCTACAATGAGCAGTTCTTC.

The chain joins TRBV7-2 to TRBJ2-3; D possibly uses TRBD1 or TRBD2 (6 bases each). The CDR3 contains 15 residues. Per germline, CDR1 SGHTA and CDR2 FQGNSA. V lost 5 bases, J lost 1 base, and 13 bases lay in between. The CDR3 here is CASSPRGVRTDTQYF. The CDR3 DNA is TGTGCCAGCAGCCCGAGGGGGGTTCGCACAGATACGCAGTATTTT.

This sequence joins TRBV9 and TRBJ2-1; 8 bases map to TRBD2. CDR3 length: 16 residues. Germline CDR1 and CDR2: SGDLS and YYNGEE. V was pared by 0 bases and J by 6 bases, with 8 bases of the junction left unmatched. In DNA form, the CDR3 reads TGTGCCAGCAGCGTAGCCCCACTAGCGGACCGCAATGAGCAGTTCTTC. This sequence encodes CASSVAPLADRNEQFF.

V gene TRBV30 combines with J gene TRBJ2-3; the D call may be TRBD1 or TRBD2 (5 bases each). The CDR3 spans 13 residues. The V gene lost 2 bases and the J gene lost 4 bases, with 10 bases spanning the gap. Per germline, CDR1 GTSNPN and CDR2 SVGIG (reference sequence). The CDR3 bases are TGTGCCTGGAGTTACCGGGGACCAGATACGCAGTATTTT. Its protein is CAWSYRGPDTQYF.

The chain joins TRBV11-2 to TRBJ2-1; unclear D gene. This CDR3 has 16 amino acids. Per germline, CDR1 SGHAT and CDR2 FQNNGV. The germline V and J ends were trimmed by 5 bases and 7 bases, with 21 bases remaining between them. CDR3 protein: CASSHLNSGGTNEQFF. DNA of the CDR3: TGTGCCAGCAGCCACTTGAACAGTGGTGGTACAAATGAGCAGTTCTTC.

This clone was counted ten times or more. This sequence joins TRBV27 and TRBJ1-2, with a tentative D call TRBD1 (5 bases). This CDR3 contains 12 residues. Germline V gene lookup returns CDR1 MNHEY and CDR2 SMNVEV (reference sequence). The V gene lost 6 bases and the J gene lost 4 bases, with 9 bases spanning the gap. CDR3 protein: CASRQGLYGYTF. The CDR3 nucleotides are TGTGCCAGCAGGCAGGGACTCTATGGCTACACCTTC.

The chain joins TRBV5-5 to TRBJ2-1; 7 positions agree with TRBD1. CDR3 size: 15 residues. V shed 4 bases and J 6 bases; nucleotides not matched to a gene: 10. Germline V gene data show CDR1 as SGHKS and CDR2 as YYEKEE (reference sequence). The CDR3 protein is CASSPLTGESNEQFF. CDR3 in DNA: TGTGCCAGCAGCCCCTTAACAGGGGAAAGCAATGAGCAGTTCTTC.

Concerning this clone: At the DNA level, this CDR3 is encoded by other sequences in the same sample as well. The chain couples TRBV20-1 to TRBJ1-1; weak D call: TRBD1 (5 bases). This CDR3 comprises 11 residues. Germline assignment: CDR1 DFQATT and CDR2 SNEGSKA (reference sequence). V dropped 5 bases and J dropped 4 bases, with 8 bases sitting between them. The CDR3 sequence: CSAGRGTEAFF. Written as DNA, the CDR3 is TGCAGTGCTGGGAGGGGCACTGAAGCTTTCTTT.

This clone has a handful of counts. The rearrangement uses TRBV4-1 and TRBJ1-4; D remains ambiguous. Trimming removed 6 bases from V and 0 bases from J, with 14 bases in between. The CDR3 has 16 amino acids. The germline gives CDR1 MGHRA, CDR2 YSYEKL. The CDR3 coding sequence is TGCGCCAGCAGACCTAGACATGGTTCAACTAATGAAAAACTGTTTTTT. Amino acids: CASRPRHGSTNEKLFF.

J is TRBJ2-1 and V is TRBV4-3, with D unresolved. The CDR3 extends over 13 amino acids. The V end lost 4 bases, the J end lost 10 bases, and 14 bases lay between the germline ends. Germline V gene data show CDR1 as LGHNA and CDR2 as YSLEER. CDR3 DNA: TGCGCCAGCAGCCTCGCCCCGGGCAACGAGCAGTTCTTC. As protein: CASSLAPGNEQFF.